This T cell receptor (beta chain) was captured by sequencing in a study of T cell changes during pregnancy in multiple sclerosis. The CDR3 has 15 residues. Germline assignment: CDR1 MGHRA and CDR2 YSYEKL. V was pared by 0 bases and J by 4 bases, with 13 bases between. The method was immunoSEQ multiplex PCR; TCRdb's version includes in-frame clones alone and lacks a portion of them. Altogether 50,000 to 65,000 clones are present, approximately 88% being singletons, with the ten largest covering approximately 1.7%. The chain combines TRBV4-1 with TRBJ2-7; unclear D gene. The receptor was isolated from a female donor with multiple sclerosis, enrolled in a pregnancy study. The sequencing used peripheral blood, collected in the first trimester of pregnancy. The CDR3 reads CASSQDPSESYEQYF. CDR3 bases: TGCGCCAGCAGCCAAGATCCGAGCGAGTCGTACGAGCAGTACTTC.